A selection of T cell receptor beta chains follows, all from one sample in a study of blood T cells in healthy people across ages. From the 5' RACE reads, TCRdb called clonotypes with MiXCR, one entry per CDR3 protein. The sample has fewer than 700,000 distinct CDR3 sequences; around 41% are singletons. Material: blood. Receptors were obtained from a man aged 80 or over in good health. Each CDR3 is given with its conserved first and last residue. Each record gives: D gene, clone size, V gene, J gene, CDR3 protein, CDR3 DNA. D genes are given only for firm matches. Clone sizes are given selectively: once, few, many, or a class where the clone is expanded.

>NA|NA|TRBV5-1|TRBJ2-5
CTSSLPRGTQYF
TGCACCAGCAGCTTGCCCCGGGGGACCCAGTACTTC
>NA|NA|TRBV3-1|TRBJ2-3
CASSQGVQSSTDTQYF
TGTGCCAGCAGCCAAGGTGTGCAGTCTAGCACAGATACGCAGTATTTT
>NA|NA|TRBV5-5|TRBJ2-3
CASRIGPSQRVTDTQYF
TGTGCCAGCAGAATAGGGCCGAGTCAAAGGGTCACAGATACGCAGTATTTT
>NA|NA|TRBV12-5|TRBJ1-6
CASVSFGSSYNSPLHF
TGTGCTAGTGTTTCCTTCGGGAGCTCCTATAATTCACCCCTCCACTTT
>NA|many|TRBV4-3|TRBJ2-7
CASSQEPRGEQYF
TGCGCCAGCAGCCAAGAGCCCCGTGGGGAGCAGTACTTC
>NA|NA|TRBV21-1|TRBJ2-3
CASSKESFGTPRTDTQYF
TGTGCCAGCAGCAAAGAGTCCTTTGGGACACCTCGCACAGATACGCAGTATTTT
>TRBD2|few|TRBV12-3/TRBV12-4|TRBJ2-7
CASRPRGGTYEQYF
TGTGCCAGCAGACCGCGGGGGGGAACCTACGAGCAGTACTTC
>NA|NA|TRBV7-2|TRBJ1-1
CASSLNRNRVAFF
TGTGCCAGCAGCCTAAATAGGAACCGCGTCGCTTTCTTT
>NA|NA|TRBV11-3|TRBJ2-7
CASSLRGSGPGEQYF
TGTGCCAGCAGCTTAAGGGGCTCGGGGCCAGGCGAGCAGTACTTC
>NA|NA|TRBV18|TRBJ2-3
CASSPSGTKGIDTQYF
TGTGCCAGCTCACCCTCCGGGACAAAGGGTATAGATACGCAGTATTTT
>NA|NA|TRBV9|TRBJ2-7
CASSTAEASEQYF
TGTGCCAGCAGCACCGCGGAGGCAAGCGAGCAGTACTTC
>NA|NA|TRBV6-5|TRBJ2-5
CASSPRRVETQYF
TGTGCCAGCAGCCCAAGGAGGGTAGAGACCCAGTACTTC
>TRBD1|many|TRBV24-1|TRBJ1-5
CATSDGRDRERQPQHF
TGTGCCACCAGTGATGGCCGGGACAGGGAACGCCAGCCCCAGCATTTT
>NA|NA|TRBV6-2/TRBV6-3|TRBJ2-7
CASSYPPWIYEQYF
TGTGCCAGCAGTTACCCTCCATGGATATACGAGCAGTACTTC
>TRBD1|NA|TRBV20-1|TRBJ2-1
CSASSTGPTSSYNEQFF
TGCAGTGCCAGTTCGACAGGGCCCACCAGCTCCTACAATGAGCAGTTCTTC
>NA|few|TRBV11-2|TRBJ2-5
CASSRGGQTQYF
TGTGCCAGCAGCCGGGGAGGTCAGACCCAGTACTTC
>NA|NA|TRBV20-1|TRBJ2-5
CSAERDTAPYETQYF
TGCAGTGCTGAACGGGACACCGCACCGTACGAGACCCAGTACTTC
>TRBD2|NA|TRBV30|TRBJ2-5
CAWSPPGLVGETQYF
TGTGCCTGGAGCCCACCCGGACTAGTTGGGGAGACCCAGTACTTC
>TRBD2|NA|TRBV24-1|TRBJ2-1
CATSDELASYEQFF
TGTGCCACCAGTGATGAACTAGCGAGCTACGAGCAGTTCTTC
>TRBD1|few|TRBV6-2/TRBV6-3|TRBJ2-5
CASSYRDREKTQYF
TGTGCCAGCAGTTACCGGGACAGGGAAAAGACCCAGTACTTC
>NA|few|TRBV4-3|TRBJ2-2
CASSQDRRTAYTGELFF
TGCGCCAGCAGCCAAGATCGAAGGACAGCTTACACCGGGGAGCTGTTTTTT
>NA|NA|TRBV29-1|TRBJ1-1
CSGTAAAGVNTEAFF
TGCAGCGGAACCGCTGCGGCAGGGGTGAACACTGAAGCTTTCTTT
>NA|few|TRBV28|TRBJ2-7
CASSLPLKRSSYEQYF
TGTGCCAGCAGTTTACCCCTCAAGCGGTCCTCCTACGAGCAGTACTTC
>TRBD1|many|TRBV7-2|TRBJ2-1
CASTLGPGTGDNEQFF
TGTGCCAGCACCTTAGGCCCCGGGACAGGGGACAATGAGCAGTTCTTC
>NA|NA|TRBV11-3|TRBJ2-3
CASSQAFGDTQYF
TGTGCCAGCAGCCAGGCTTTTGGTGATACGCAGTATTTT
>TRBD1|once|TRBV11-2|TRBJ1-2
CASSVEQQGDGYTF
TGTGCCAGCAGCGTAGAGCAGCAGGGGGATGGCTACACCTTC
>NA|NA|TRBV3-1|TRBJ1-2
CASSQIDYGYTF
TGTGCCAGCAGCCAAATCGACTATGGCTACACCTTC
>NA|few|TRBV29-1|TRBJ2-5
CSVGTLAASQETQYF
TGCAGCGTTGGGACCTTGGCAGCTTCCCAAGAGACCCAGTACTTC
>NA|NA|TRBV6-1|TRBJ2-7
CASTVSYEQYF
TGTGCCAGCACAGTCTCCTACGAGCAGTACTTC
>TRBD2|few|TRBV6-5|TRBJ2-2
CASSYSRSLAGAVGELFF
TGTGCCAGCAGTTACTCGAGGTCATTAGCGGGGGCGGTCGGGGAGCTGTTTTTT
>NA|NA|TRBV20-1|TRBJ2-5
CSARHGASEQYF
TGCAGTGCTCGTCATGGGGCGTCAGAGCAGTACTTC
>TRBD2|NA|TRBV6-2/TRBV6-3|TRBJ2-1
CASSYTSGYYNEQFF
TGTGCCAGCAGTTACACTAGCGGGTACTACAATGAGCAGTTCTTC
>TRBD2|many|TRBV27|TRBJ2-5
CASSPAGLAETQYF
TGTGCCAGCAGTCCCGCCGGACTAGCGGAGACCCAGTACTTC
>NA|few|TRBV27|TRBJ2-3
CASSRESAQYF
TGTGCCAGCAGTAGGGAGTCGGCGCAGTATTTT
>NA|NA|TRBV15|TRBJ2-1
CATSRGLGSDNGQFF
TGTGCCACCAGCAGAGGACTGGGGTCCGACAATGGGCAGTTCTTC
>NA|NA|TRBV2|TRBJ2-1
CATNGGGEPNEQFF
TGTGCCACAAATGGAGGGGGCGAACCCAATGAGCAGTTCTTC
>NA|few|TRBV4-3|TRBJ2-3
CASSRDTGTDTQYF
TGCGCCAGCAGCCGGGACACTGGCACAGATACGCAGTATTTT
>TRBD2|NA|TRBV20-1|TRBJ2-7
CSARVPLIGRAYNEQYF
TGCAGTGCTAGAGTACCGCTTATCGGGAGGGCCTACAATGAGCAGTACTTC
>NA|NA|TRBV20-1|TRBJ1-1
CSARYGSNTEAFF
TGCAGTGCTAGATATGGTTCGAACACTGAAGCTTTCTTT
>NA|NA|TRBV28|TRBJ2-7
CASSVQGGWEQYF
TGTGCCAGCAGTGTACAGGGAGGGTGGGAGCAGTACTTC
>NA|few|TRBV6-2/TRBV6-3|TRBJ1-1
CASTAGQDGNTEAFF
TGTGCCAGCACGGCAGGGCAGGATGGGAACACTGAAGCTTTCTTT